These 14 T cell receptor beta chains were sequenced from one sample in a study of molecular identifiers for immune sequencing clone quantification. TCRdb reprocessed the PCR reads via MiXCR and lists one record per CDR3 protein. The sample shows about 510,000 distinct CDR3 sequences, roughly 24% of them seen only once. Sample: naive CD8+ T cells from blood, with Jurkat cell RNA spiked in. The sample's subset: FACS-sorted CD8+CD4-CCR7+CD45RA+ naive T cells. The receptors here all came from a human donor in good health. Some libraries in this study had Jurkat cell RNA spiked in.

The sample holds a few counts of this clonotype. This chain connects TRBV5-6 to TRBJ1-2; D not resolved. The CDR3 runs to 15 residues. Trimming took 0 bases from V and 5 from J, leaving 14 bases between them. Germline V CDR1 and CDR2: SGHDT, YYEEEE. Written as DNA, the CDR3 is TGTGCCAGCAGCTTGGGGCCGGATAATCCATATGGCTACACCTTC. Translating gives CASSLGPDNPYGYTF.

The rearrangement links TRBV10-2 to TRBJ2-3; TRBD2 aligns across 9 bases. Germline V lookup: CDR1 WSHSY, CDR2 SAAADI. With 2 bases clipped from V and 4 bases from J, the junction kept 4 bases outside the gene matches. This CDR3 has 15 residues. The CDR3 protein is CASSETLAGADTQYF. CDR3 sequence (DNA): TGCGCCAGCAGTGAGACCTTAGCGGGGGCAGATACGCAGTATTTT.

This clonotype was detected only a few times. The chain joins TRBV27 to TRBJ1-1, with a possible D match to TRBD1 (5 bases). V lost 2 bases and J lost 3, with 10 bases in between. Germline CDR1 is MNHEY and CDR2 is SMNVEV (reference sequence). The CDR3 covers 14 residues. CDR3 bases: TGTGCCAGCAGTTTAAGACAGTGGGACACTGAAGCTTTCTTT. This translates into CASSLRQWDTEAFF.

In its sample, this clonotype was seen a few times. This chain connects TRBV12-3 or TRBV12-4 to TRBJ1-2; D is unresolved. CDR3 length equals 13 residues. V lost 3 bases to trimming and J lost 6 bases, with 11 bases between them. The CDR3 sequence: CASSFVEAHGYTF. The CDR3 DNA reads TGTGCCAGCAGTTTCGTCGAAGCACATGGCTACACCTTC.

This clonotype has only a few counts. The V call is TRBV2, the J call TRBJ2-7, with D possibly being TRBD2 (5 bases). Trimming shortened V by 7 bases and J by 7 bases, and 14 bases separated the two germline ends. The CDR3 is 12 residues long. Germline assignment: CDR1 SNHLY and CDR2 FYNNEI. The CDR3 DNA reads as TGTGCCAGCATGTGGAACCCGGGGGAGCAGTACTTC. Protein: CASMWNPGEQYF.

V gene TRBV4-1 combines with J gene TRBJ2-1, with D possibly TRBD1 on 5 matching bases. The CDR3 is 15 amino acids. Germline V gene sequence: CDR1 MGHRA, CDR2 YSYEKL. V was pared by 4 bases and J by 5 bases, with 15 bases between. The CDR3 here is CASSPEQNRNNEQFF. For the CDR3, the DNA is TGCGCCAGCAGCCCCGAGCAGAACAGGAACAATGAGCAGTTCTTC.

The sample holds one count of this clonotype. A much larger clone lies a single base off, so this may be a read error. The V and J genes are TRBV12-3 or TRBV12-4 and TRBJ2-2; 8 nucleotides match TRBD2. This CDR3 has 16 amino acids. V gave up 11 bases and J gave up 4 bases; unmatched junction bases: 15. The CDR3 coding sequence is TGTGCCGGCAAACCCGGGGGGGCTACGATCACCGGGGAGCTGTTTTTT. This gives the protein CAGKPGGATITGELFF.

Notes on this clonotype: A much larger clonotype is one base distant, so this may be a read error. The chain couples TRBV27 to TRBJ1-5; D ambiguous. The length of the CDR3 is 14 residues. The germline V gene encodes CDR1 MNHEY and CDR2 SMNVEV (reference sequence). The CDR3 loop reads CAGSLFEGNQPQHF. CDR3 nucleotides: TGTGCCGGCAGTTTATTCGAGGGCAATCAGCCCCAGCATTTT.

About this clonotype: The junction differs from germline at one of its ends, possibly a read error. The chain is built from TRBV4-3 and TRBJ2-3, with 8 nucleotides matching TRBD1. Germline values: CDR1 LGHNA, CDR2 YSLEER. The CDR3 contains 14 residues. CDR3 sequence reads: CVSSQDYRDRRGYF. The CDR3 DNA is TGCGTCAGCAGCCAAGATTATCGGGACAGGCGAGGGTATTTT.

This clonotype was recorded a few times. The V and J genes are TRBV24-1 and TRBJ2-3; TRBD2 agrees at 14 bases. The V and J ends lost 5 bases and 1 base, in that order; junction bases with no gene match: 10. Germline V CDR1 and CDR2: KGHDR, SFDVKD. This CDR3 has 19 amino acids. The chain's CDR3 is CATSAPGTSGSSGTDTQYF. The CDR3, as DNA: TGTGCCACCAGTGCTCCGGGGACTAGCGGGAGCTCGGGCACAGATACGCAGTATTTT.

This clonotype appeared a few times. The chain couples TRBV4-3 to TRBJ1-6; no definite D call. Germline values: CDR1 LGHNA, CDR2 YSLEER. V was pared by 1 base and J by 10 bases, with 14 bases between. This CDR3 is built from 15 residues. The CDR3 DNA reads TGCGCCAGCAGCCAAGTATCTTTACGGCGATCACCCCTCCACTTT. This encodes CASSQVSLRRSPLHF.

This chain uses TRBV7-9 with TRBJ2-2; 7 bases map to TRBD1. Trimming cost V 8 bases and J 5 bases; bases outside gene matches: 11. The CDR3 consists of 15 residues. CDR1 and CDR2 (germline): SEHNR, FQNEAQ (reference sequence). The CDR3 here is CASGITGVPTGELFF. The DNA for the CDR3 is TGTGCCAGCGGGATAACAGGGGTCCCAACCGGGGAGCTGTTTTTT.

This chain joins TRBV30 and TRBJ1-1, with D hard to call. Trimming took off 1 base at V and 4 bases at J, with 10 bases between the two ends. Looked up from germline, CDR1 is GTSNPN and CDR2 is SVGIG (reference sequence). This CDR3 comprises 13 residues. CDR3 region: CAWSESSRTEAFF. The DNA for the CDR3 is TGTGCCTGGAGTGAAAGCAGTCGCACTGAAGCTTTCTTT.

Regarding this clonotype: Just one base apart from a much larger clone, this may be a read error. Here the CDR3 reads CASSQDVSGYSTDTQCF. CDR3 in DNA: TGCGCCAGCAGCCAAGACGTAAGCGGGTATAGCACAGATACGCAGTGTTTT. V gene TRBV4-1 combines with J gene TRBJ2-3; perhaps TRBD2 as D (6 bases). This CDR3 is 17 amino acids long. Germline V gene data show CDR1 as MGHRA and CDR2 as YSYEKL.